This T cell receptor beta chain was obtained from a study of CD8 T cells in ankylosing spondylitis. Libraries for TCR beta were made by quantitative 5'-RACE with molecular barcodes. TCRdb fed the 5' RACE reads into MiXCR, producing one record per CDR3 protein. Of roughly 150,000 distinct CDR3 sequences listed, around a tenth are singletons. This clonotype has only a few counts. Its antigen remains unknown. Germline V gene sequence: CDR1 LGHNA, CDR2 YSLEER. J was trimmed by 10 bases and V by 0 bases; bases with no gene match: 4. The CDR3 contains 13 residues. Study conclusions and caveats: What seemed typical of ankylosing spondylitis blood was a TCR beta motif built from several highly homologous variants.

This receptor was obtained from a female donor with ankylosing spondylitis or in good health (not recorded which). This chain joins TRBV4-3 and TRBJ2-7; 9 nucleotides line up with TRBD2. The specimen sequenced was blood, either unsorted or a sorted T cell fraction (not recorded which). As DNA, the CDR3 is TGCGCCAGCAGCCAAGAGCAGCGGGGGGTCCAGTACTTC. Its translation is CASSQEQRGVQYF.